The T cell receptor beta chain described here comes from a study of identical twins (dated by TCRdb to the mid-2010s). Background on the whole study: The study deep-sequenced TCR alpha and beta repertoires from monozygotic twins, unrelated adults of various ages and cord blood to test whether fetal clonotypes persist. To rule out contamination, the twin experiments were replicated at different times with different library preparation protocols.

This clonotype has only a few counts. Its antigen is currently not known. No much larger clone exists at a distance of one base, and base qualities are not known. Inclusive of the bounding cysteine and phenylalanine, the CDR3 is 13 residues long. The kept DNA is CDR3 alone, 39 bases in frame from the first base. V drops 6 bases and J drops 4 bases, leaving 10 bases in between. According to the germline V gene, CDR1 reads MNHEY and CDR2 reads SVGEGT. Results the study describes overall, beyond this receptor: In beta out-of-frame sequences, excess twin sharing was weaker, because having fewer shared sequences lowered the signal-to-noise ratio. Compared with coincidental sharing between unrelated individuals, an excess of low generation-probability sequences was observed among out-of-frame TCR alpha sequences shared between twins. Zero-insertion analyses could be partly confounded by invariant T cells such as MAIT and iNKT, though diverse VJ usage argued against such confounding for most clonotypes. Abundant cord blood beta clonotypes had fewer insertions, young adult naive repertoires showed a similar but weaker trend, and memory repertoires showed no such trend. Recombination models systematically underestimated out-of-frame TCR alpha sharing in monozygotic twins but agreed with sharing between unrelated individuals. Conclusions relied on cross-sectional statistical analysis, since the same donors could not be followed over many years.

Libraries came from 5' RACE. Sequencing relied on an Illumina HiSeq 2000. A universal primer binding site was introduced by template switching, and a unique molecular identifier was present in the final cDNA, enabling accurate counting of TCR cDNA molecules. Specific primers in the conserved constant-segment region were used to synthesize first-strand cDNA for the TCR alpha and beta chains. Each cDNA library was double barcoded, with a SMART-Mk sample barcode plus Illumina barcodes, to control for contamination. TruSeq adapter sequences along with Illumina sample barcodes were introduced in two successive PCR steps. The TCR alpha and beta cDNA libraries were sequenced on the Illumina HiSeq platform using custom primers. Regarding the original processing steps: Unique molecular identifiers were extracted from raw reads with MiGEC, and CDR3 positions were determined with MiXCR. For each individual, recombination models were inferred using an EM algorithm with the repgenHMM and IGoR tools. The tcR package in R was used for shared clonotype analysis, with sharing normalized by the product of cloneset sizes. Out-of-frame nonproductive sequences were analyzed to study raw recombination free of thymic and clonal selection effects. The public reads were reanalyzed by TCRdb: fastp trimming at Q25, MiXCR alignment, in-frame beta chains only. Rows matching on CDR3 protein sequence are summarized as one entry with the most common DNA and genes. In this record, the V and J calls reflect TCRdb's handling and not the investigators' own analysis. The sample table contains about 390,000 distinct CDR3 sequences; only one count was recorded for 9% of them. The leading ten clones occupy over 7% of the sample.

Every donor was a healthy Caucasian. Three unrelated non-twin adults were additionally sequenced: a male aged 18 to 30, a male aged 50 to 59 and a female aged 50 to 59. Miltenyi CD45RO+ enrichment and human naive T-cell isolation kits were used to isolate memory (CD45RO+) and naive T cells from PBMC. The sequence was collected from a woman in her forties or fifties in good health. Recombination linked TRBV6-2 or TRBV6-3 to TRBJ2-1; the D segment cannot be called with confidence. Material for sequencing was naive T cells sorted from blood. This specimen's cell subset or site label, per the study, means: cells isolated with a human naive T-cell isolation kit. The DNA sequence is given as TGTGCCAGCAGCTCGTCCCCTTACAATGAGCAGTTCTTC. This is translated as CASSSSPYNEQFF.